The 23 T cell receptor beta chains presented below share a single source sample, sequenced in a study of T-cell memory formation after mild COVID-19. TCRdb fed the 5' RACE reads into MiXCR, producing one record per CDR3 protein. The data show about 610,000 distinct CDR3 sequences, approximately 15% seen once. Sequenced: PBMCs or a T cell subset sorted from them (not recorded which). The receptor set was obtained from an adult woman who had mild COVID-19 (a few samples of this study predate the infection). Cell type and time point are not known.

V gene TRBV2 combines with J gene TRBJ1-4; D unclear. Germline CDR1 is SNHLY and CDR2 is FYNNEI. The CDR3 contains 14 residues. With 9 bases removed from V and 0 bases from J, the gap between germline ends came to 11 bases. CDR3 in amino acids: CASGIIATNEKLFF. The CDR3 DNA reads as TGTGCCAGTGGTATCATTGCAACTAATGAAAAACTGTTTTTT.

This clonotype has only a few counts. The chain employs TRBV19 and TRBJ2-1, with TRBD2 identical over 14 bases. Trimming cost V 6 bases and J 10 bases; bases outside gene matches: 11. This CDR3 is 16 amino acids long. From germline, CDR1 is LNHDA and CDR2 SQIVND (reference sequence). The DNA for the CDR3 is TGTGCCAGTAGCCGACTAGCGGGAGGGCCGGGGTCCGAGCAGTTCTTC. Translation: CASSRLAGGPGSEQFF.

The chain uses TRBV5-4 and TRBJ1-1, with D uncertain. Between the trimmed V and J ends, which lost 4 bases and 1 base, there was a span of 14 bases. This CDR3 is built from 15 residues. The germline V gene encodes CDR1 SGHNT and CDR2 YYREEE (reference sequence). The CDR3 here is CASSQEPPENTEAFF. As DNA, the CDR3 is TGTGCCAGCAGCCAAGAGCCTCCAGAGAACACTGAAGCTTTCTTT.

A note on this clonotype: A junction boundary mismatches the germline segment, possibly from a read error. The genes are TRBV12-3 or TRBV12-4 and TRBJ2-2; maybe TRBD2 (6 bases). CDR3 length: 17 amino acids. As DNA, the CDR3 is TGTGCCAGCAGAAAAACCCCCGGGACTTACAACACCGGGGAGCTGCTTTTT. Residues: CASRKTPGTYNTGELLF.

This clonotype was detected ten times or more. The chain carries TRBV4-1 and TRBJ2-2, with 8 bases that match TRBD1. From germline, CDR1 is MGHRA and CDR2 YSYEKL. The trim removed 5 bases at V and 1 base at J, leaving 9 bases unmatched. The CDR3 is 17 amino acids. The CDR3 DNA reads TGCGCCAGCAGCAAAAGACAGGGGACGATGAACACCGGGGAGCTGTTTTTT. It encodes CASSKRQGTMNTGELFF.

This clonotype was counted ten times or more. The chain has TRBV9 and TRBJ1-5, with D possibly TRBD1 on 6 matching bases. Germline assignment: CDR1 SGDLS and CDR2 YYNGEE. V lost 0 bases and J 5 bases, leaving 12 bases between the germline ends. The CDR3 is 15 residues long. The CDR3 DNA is TGTGCCAGCAGCGTAGAGGGGGTGCCCTATCAGCCCCAGCATTTT. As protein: CASSVEGVPYQPQHF.

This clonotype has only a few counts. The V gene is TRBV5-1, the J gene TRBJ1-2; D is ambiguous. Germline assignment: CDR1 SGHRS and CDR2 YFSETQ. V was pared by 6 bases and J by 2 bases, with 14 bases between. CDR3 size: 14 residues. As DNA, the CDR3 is TGCGCCAGCACCCCCTTTCTCGGCAACTATGGCTACACCTTC. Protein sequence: CASTPFLGNYGYTF.

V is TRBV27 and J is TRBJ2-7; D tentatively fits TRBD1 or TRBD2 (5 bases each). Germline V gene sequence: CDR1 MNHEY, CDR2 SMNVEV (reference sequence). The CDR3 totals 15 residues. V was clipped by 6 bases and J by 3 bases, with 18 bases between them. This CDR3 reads CASRVGVSTDYEQYF. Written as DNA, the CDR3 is TGTGCCAGCAGGGTCGGGGTTTCGACAGACTACGAGCAGTACTTC.

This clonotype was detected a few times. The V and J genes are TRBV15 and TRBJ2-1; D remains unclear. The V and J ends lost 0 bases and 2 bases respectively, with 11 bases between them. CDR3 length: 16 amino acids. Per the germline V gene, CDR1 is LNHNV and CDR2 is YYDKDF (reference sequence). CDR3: CATSRDLLGAYNEQFF. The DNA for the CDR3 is TGTGCCACCAGCAGAGATCTGTTAGGAGCCTACAATGAGCAGTTCTTC.

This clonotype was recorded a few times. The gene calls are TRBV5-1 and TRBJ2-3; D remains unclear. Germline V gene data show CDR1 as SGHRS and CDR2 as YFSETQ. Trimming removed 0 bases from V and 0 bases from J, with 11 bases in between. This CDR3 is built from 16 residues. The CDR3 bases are TGCGCCAGCAGCTTGGCCAGCGCAGCTAGCACAGATACGCAGTATTTT. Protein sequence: CASSLASAASTDTQYF.

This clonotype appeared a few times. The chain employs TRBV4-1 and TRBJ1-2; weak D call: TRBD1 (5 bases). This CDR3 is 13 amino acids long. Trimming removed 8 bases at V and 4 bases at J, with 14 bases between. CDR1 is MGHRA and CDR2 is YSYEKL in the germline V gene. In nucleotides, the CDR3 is TGCGCCAGCGCCCAGGGCAAGAGCTATGGCTACACCTTC. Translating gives CASAQGKSYGYTF.

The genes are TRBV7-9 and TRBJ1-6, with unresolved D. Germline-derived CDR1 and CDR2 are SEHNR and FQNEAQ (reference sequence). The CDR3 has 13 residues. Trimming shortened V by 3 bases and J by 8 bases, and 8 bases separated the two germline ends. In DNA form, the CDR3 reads TGTGCCAGCAGCTTCGGATTGGATTCACCCCTCCACTTT. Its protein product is CASSFGLDSPLHF.

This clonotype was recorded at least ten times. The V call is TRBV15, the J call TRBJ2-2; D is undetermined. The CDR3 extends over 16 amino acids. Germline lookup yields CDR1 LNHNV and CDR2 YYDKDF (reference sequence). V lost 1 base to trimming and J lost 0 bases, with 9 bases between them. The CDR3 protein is CATSRVSAPNTGELFF. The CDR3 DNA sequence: TGTGCCACCAGCAGAGTAAGCGCTCCGAACACCGGGGAGCTGTTTTTT.

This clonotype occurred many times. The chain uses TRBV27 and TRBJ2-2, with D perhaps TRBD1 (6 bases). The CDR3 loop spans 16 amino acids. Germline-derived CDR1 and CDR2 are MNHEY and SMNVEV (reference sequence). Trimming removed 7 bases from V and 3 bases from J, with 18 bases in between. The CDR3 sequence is CASTLGRQGYTGELFF. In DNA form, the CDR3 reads TGTGCCAGCACCTTGGGTCGTCAGGGGTACACCGGGGAGCTGTTTTTT.

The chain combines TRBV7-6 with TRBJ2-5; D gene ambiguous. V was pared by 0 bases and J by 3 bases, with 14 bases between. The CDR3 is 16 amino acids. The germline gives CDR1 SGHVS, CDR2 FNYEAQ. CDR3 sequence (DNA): TGTGCCAGCAGCTTAGCGCTAAGGGTAGGAAAAGAGACCCAGTACTTC. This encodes CASSLALRVGKETQYF.

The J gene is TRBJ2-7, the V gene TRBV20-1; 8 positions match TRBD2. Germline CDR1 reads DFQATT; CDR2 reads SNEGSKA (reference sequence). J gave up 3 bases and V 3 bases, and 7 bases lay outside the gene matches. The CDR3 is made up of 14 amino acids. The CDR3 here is CSASEWTSSYEQYF. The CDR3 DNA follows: TGCAGTGCTAGTGAGTGGACTAGCAGCTACGAGCAGTACTTC.

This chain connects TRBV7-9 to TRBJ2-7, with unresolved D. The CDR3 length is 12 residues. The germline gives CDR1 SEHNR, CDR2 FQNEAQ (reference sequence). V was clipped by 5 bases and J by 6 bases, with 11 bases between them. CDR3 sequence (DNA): TGTGCCAGCAGCGTAATTCACACCGAGCAGTACTTC. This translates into CASSVIHTEQYF.

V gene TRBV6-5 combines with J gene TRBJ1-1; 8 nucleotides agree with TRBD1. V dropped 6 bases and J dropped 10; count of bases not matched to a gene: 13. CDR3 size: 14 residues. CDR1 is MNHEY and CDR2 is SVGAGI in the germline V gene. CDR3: CASSALKGGQGAFF. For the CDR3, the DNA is TGTGCCAGCAGCGCCCTTAAGGGAGGACAGGGAGCTTTCTTT.

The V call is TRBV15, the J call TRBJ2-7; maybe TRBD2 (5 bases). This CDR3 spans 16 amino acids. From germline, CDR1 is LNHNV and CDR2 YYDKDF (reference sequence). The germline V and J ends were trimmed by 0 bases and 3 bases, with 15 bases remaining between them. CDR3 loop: CATSRERAGPLYEQYF. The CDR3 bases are TGTGCCACCAGCAGAGAGAGGGCAGGCCCCCTCTACGAGCAGTACTTC.

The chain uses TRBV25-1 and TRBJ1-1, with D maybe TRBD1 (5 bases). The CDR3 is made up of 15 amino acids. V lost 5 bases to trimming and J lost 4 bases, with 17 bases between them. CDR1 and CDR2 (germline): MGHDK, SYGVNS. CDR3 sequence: CASSFHGGRVTEAFF. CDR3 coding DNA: TGTGCCAGCAGTTTCCACGGGGGGAGGGTCACTGAAGCTTTCTTT.

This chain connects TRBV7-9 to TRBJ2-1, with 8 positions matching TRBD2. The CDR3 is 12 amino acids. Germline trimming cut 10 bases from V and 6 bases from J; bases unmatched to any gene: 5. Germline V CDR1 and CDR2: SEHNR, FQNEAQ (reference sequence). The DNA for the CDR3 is TGTGCCACCAAGACTAGCGCCAATGAGCAGTTCTTC. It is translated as CATKTSANEQFF.

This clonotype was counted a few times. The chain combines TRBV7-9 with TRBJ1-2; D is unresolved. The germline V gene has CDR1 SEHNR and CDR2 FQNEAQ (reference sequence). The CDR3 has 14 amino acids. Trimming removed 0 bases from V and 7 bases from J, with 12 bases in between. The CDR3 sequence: CASSLAGRSAGYTF. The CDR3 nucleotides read TGTGCCAGCAGCTTAGCAGGGAGGAGCGCTGGCTACACCTTC.

DNA of the CDR3: TGTGCCAGCAGCTTTAAACAGACTAGCGGCTACTACAATGAGCAGTTCTTC. Protein sequence: CASSFKQTSGYYNEQFF. The V call is TRBV5-4, the J call TRBJ2-1; 9 bases agree with TRBD2. V trimming: 2 bases; J trimming: 3 bases; junction bases outside the gene matches: 9. This CDR3 comprises 17 residues. The V gene's germline CDR1 is SGHNT and CDR2 YYREEE (reference sequence).